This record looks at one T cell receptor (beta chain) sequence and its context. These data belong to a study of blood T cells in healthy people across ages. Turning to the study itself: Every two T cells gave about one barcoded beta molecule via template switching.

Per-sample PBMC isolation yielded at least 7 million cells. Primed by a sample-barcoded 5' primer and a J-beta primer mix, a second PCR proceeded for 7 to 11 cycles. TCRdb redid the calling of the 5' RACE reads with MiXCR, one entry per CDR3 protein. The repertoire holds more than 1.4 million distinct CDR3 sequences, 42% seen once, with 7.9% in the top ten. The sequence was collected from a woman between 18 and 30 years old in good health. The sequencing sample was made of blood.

For the CDR3, the DNA is TGTGCCAGCAGCTTAACGGGCCCAGGGGGGGAATCACCCCTCCACTTT. Encoded protein: CASSLTGPGGESPLHF. The rearrangement links TRBV7-3 to TRBJ1-6; 7 bases fit TRBD1. CDR1 and CDR2 from the germline V gene are SGHTA and FQGTGA. With 0 bases clipped from V and 10 bases from J, the junction kept 9 bases outside the gene matches. The CDR3 length is 16 residues. Full variable domain (remainder filled in from reference TRBV7-3 and TRBJ1-6): GAGVSQTPSNKVTEKGKYVELRCDPISGHTALYWYRQSLGQGPEFLIYFQGTGAADDSGLPNDRFFAVRPEGSVSTLKIQRTERGDSAVYLCASSLTGPGGESPLHFGNGTRLTVT.